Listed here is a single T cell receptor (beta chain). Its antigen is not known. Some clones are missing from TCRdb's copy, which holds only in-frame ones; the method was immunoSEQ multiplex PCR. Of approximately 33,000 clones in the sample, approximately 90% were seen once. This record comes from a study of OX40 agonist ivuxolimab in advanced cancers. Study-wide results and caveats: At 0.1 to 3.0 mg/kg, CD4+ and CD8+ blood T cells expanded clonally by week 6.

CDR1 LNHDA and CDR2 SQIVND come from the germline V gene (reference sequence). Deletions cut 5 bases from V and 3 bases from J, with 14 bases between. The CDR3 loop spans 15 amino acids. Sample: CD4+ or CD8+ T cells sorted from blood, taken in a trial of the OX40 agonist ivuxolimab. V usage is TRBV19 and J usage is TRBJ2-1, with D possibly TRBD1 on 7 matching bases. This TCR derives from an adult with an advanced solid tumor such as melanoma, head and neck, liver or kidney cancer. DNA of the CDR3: TGTGCCAGTAGTCTCGCAGGGGGGATCTACAATGAGCAGTTCTTC. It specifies CASSLAGGIYNEQFF. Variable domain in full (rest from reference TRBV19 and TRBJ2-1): DGGITQSPKYLFRKEGQNVTLSCEQNLNHDAMYWYRQDPGQGLRLIYYSQIVNDFQKGDIAEGYSVSREKKESFPLTVTSAQKNPTAFYLCASSLAGGIYNEQFFGPGTRLTVL.